A single sample is the source of the 24 T cell receptor beta chains below, sequenced in a study of CD8+CD57+ T cells in acquired aplastic anemia. Genomic DNA constituted the template upon which TCR beta VDJ and CDR3 profiling was performed. In TCRdb, the reads were re-called with MiXCR into one record per CDR3 protein. The repertoire holds fewer than 200,000 distinct CDR3 sequences, approximately 48% seen once, with about 2% in the top ten. Patients sequenced had flow cytometry evidence of CD8+CD57+ cell expansion. The sequenced sample was sorted CD4+, CD8+, or CD8+CD57+ T cells (not recorded which) from PBMCs. Receptors were obtained from a human donor with aplastic anemia.

This clonotype turned up a few times. V usage is TRBV27 and J usage is TRBJ1-5, with a weak D call TRBD1 (5 bases). The V gene's germline CDR1 is MNHEY and CDR2 SMNVEV (reference sequence). V dropped 2 bases and J dropped 3 bases, with 17 bases sitting between them. This CDR3 spans 17 amino acids. This CDR3 reads CASSLVAGLWDNQPQHF. Written as DNA, the CDR3 is TGTGCCAGCAGTTTAGTGGCAGGGTTATGGGACAATCAGCCCCAGCATTTT.

The chain combines TRBV2 with TRBJ2-7; possibly TRBD2 for D (5 bases). The CDR3 sequence is 13 residues long. V gave up 3 bases and J gave up 7 bases, with 13 bases separating them. Looked up from germline, CDR1 is SNHLY and CDR2 is FYNNEI. CDR3 DNA: TGTGCCAGCAGTGATGACGGGGTGGGGGAGCAGTACTTC. It translates to CASSDDGVGEQYF. The full variable domain, rest sourced from reference TRBV2 and TRBJ2-7, is EPEVTQTPSHQVTQMGQEVILRCVPISNHLYFYWYRQILGQKVEFLVSFYNNEISEKSEIFDDQFSVERPDGSNFTLKIRSTKLEDSAMYFCASSDDGVGEQYFGPGTRLTVT.

The chain joins TRBV24-1 to TRBJ2-3; D not certain. The CDR3 is 16 residues long. The germline V gene encodes CDR1 KGHDR and CDR2 SFDVKD. Trimming stripped 4 bases from V and 1 base from J, with 14 bases between. This CDR3 reads CATSDPGLSGTDTQYF. DNA of the CDR3: TGTGCCACCAGTGACCCGGGCCTCTCTGGCACAGATACGCAGTATTTT.

This clonotype was recorded a few times. The chain is built from TRBV15 and TRBJ1-1, with a possible D match to TRBD1 (5 bases). Looked up from germline, CDR1 is LNHNV and CDR2 is YYDKDF (reference sequence). This CDR3 is 15 amino acids long. Trimming pared 0 bases from V and 4 bases from J, leaving 12 bases between. CDR3 in amino acids: CATSREGGIGTEAFF. CDR3 bases: TGTGCCACCAGCAGAGAGGGGGGGATTGGCACTGAAGCTTTCTTT.

This clonotype turned up a few times. V is TRBV9 and J is TRBJ2-3; 11 positions agree with TRBD2. After removal of 0 bases from V and 0 bases from J, the junction contained 3 bases not matched to a gene. Germline V gene lookup returns CDR1 SGDLS and CDR2 YYNGEE. The CDR3 contains 17 residues. The CDR3 loop is CASSVGRTSGSTDTQYF. For the CDR3, the DNA is TGTGCCAGCAGCGTAGGTAGGACTAGCGGGAGCACAGATACGCAGTATTTT.

In the case of this clonotype: A much bigger clone sits one base away, suggesting this may be a read error. The chain links TRBV7-2 to TRBJ1-6; D is ambiguous. CDR1 and CDR2 from the germline V gene are SGHTA and FQGNSA. This CDR3 region has 16 residues. Trimming cost V 2 bases and J 4 bases, with 12 bases left between them. This CDR3 is CASSLSRGSYNSPLHF. The DNA of the CDR3 is TGTGCCAGCAGCTTATCGAGAGGGTCGTATAATTCACCCCTCCACTTT.

By share, this clonotype counts as medium-sized. This chain links TRBV29-1 with TRBJ2-7, with 8 bases aligning to TRBD1. CDR1 and CDR2 from the germline V gene are SQVTM and ANQGSEA. The CDR3 is 13 amino acids. With 6 bases clipped from V and 2 bases from J, the junction kept 6 bases outside the gene matches. The CDR3 DNA reads as TGCAGCGTCGGACAGGGAGATGCCTACGAGCAGTACTTC. It encodes CSVGQGDAYEQYF.

This clonotype was recorded many times. The chain joins TRBV7-2 to TRBJ2-5; perhaps TRBD2 as D (7 bases). Germline V gives CDR1 SGHTA, CDR2 FQGNSA. Deletions cut 4 bases from V and 4 bases from J, with 16 bases between. CDR3 length: 15 amino acids. CDR3 loop: CASSSFGGAGETQYF. CDR3 in DNA: TGTGCCAGCAGCTCGTTTGGGGGGGCCGGAGAGACCCAGTACTTC.

The J gene is TRBJ2-2, the V gene TRBV24-1, with D perhaps TRBD1 or TRBD2 (6 bases each). The germline gives CDR1 KGHDR, CDR2 SFDVKD. The CDR3 is 14 residues long. V was pared by 9 bases and J by 3 bases, with 13 bases between. For the CDR3, the DNA is TGTGCCACCCGGGGGCCGGGGGACACCGGGGAGCTGTTTTTT. It specifies CATRGPGDTGELFF.

This clonotype was counted ten times or more. The germline gene is not matched at one end of the junction; a read error may be the cause. This chain uses TRBV7-2 with TRBJ2-7, with TRBD2 identical over 7 bases. The CDR3 runs to 13 residues. CDR1 is SGHTA, CDR2 FQGNSA, per germline. CDR3 sequence (DNA): TGTGCCAGCAGCCTAGCCGGGGGGTACGAGCAGTACTTC. This codes for CASSLAGGYEQYF.

This clonotype turned up a few times. The CDR3 reads CASTRGGKETQYF. DNA for the CDR3: TGTGCCAGCACCCGAGGGGGGAAAGAGACCCAGTACTTC. The rearrangement uses TRBV25-1 and TRBJ2-5; D is tentatively TRBD1 or TRBD2 (6 bases each). Trimming removed 7 bases at V and 3 bases at J, with 12 bases between. This CDR3 comprises 13 residues. CDR1 is MGHDK and CDR2 is SYGVNS in the germline V gene.

This clonotype was detected ten times or more. The chain employs TRBV12-3 or TRBV12-4 and TRBJ1-3; no firm D call. The length of the CDR3 is 14 residues. V lost 8 bases and J lost 0, with 11 bases in between. The DNA of the CDR3 is TGTGCCAGCTCCGACTGGGGCTCTGGAAACACCATATATTTT. Translated: CASSDWGSGNTIYF.

J is TRBJ1-1 and V is TRBV20-1; no firm D call. The germline gives CDR1 DFQATT, CDR2 SNEGSKA (reference sequence). V gave up 0 bases and J gave up 8 bases, with 7 bases separating them. This CDR3 is built from 11 residues. This CDR3 is CSAREWAEAFF. The CDR3, as DNA: TGCAGTGCTAGAGAATGGGCCGAAGCTTTCTTT.

The chain carries TRBV5-8 and TRBJ1-1, with D tentatively TRBD1 (6 bases). V gave up 3 bases and J gave up 2 bases, with 14 bases separating them. The CDR3 totals 15 residues. Germline V CDR1 and CDR2: SGHTS, YDEGEE. CDR3 DNA: TGTGCCAGCAGCTCCGGGGGGGGCGGTAACACTGAAGCTTTCTTT. Amino acid sequence: CASSSGGGGNTEAFF.

As to this clonotype: A much larger clone lies a single base off, so this may be a read error. The rearrangement uses TRBV9 and TRBJ1-1; D call uncertain. CDR3 length equals 15 residues. Trimming shortened V by 3 bases and J by 2 bases, and 14 bases separated the two germline ends. Germline-derived CDR1 and CDR2 are SGDLS and YYNGEE. This CDR3 reads CASSARVVSNTEAFF. CDR3 bases: TGTGCCAGCAGCGCCAGAGTGGTGTCAAACACTGAAGCTTTCTTT.

A note on this clonotype: Likely a read error: the CDR3 ends without its conserved phenylalanine or tryptophan. The chain is built from TRBV25-1 and TRBJ1-1, with no clear D. V lost 9 bases to trimming and J lost 1 base, with 6 bases between them. Germline CDR1 MGHDK, CDR2 SYGVNS. This CDR3 is built from 11 residues. CDR3 DNA sequence: TGTGCCAGTAACAGGAACACTGAAGCTTTCATT. Translation: CASNRNTEAFI.

V gene TRBV6-1 combines with J gene TRBJ1-6; D not resolved. The germline V gene encodes CDR1 MNHNS and CDR2 SASEGT. Trimming took 3 bases from V and 4 from J, leaving 7 bases between them. CDR3 size: 14 residues. The CDR3 bases are TGTGCCAGCAGTGACCGGGAATATAATTCACCCCTCCACTTT. The encoded protein is CASSDREYNSPLHF.

CDR3 amino acids: CSVELGVGGQYF. In nucleotides, the CDR3 is TGCAGCGTTGAGTTGGGAGTGGGGGGGCAGTACTTC. The rearrangement links TRBV29-1 to TRBJ2-7; D perhaps matches TRBD2 (6 bases). Germline V gene data show CDR1 as SQVTM and CDR2 as ANQGSEA. This CDR3 contains 12 residues. Trimming took off 3 bases at V and 9 bases at J, with 15 bases between the two ends.

The sample holds a few counts of this clonotype. The rearrangement joins TRBV20-1 to TRBJ2-3; 8 bases line up with TRBD1. This CDR3 spans 13 amino acids. Germline CDR1 is DFQATT and CDR2 is SNEGSKA (reference sequence). V shed 6 bases and J 4 bases; nucleotides not matched to a gene: 6. The CDR3 DNA reads as TGCAGTGCCCGGACAGGGAGTGCAGATACGCAGTATTTT. It yields the protein CSARTGSADTQYF.

This chain links TRBV20-1 with TRBJ2-7; no reliable D call. CDR1 is DFQATT and CDR2 is SNEGSKA in the germline V gene (reference sequence). Trimming removed 1 base at V and 4 bases at J, with 14 bases between. The CDR3 is made up of 14 amino acids. The CDR3 sequence: CSARVAEKYYEQYF. The CDR3 DNA follows: TGCAGTGCTAGAGTCGCGGAGAAGTATTACGAGCAGTACTTC.

The J gene is TRBJ2-7, the V gene TRBV24-1; 7 bases are a match to TRBD1. This CDR3 spans 13 amino acids. V dropped 8 bases and J dropped 9; count of bases not matched to a gene: 12. Per germline, CDR1 KGHDR and CDR2 SFDVKD. The CDR3 DNA reads TGTGCCACCACCCTTAATGAAGGGGGCGGGCAGTACTTC. Translating it yields CATTLNEGGGQYF.

On this clonotype: A much larger clonotype is one base distant, so this may be a read error. The chain employs TRBV10-3 and TRBJ1-5; D is undetermined. The CDR3 has 14 amino acids. Germline CDR1 reads ENHRY; CDR2 reads SYGVKD. CDR3 DNA: TGTGCCAGCAGTGGGCTGGAGGGCAATCAGCTCCAGCATTTT. Translated, it gives CASSGLEGNQLQHF.

The chain joins TRBV10-1 to TRBJ2-1; the D gene is possibly TRBD1 (6 bases). Germline values: CDR1 WNHNN, CDR2 SYGVQD (reference sequence). The CDR3 covers 15 residues. Trimming left V 3 bases short and J 4 bases short, with 13 bases between. The CDR3 coding sequence is TGCGCCAGCAGTGAATTCGCAGACAGGTACAATGAGCAGTTCTTC. It specifies CASSEFADRYNEQFF.

Turning to this clonotype: One junction end does not reproduce the germline sequence, and a read error may be involved. This rearrangement joins TRBV4-2 to TRBJ2-1; the D call may be TRBD1 or TRBD2 (5 bases each). The CDR3 totals 17 residues. Germline V gene sequence: CDR1 LGHNA, CDR2 YNFKEQ. CDR3 region: CASSQDLVNGAYNEQSF. The CDR3 nucleotides read TGTGCCAGCAGCCAAGATCTCGTTAACGGGGCTTACAATGAGCAGTCCTTC.